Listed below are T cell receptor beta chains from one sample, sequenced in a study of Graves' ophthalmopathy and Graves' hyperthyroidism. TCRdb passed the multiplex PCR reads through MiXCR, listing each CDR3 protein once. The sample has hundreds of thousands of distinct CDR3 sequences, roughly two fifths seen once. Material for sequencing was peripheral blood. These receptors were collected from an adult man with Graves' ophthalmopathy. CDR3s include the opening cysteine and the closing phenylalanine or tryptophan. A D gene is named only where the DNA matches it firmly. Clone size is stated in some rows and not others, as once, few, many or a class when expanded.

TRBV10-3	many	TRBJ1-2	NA	TGTGCCAGCACTACGCCGGGGGAGGGCTACACCTTC	CASTTPGEGYTF
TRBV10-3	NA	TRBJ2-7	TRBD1	TGTGCCAGCAATACTCCGGACAGGACCTACGAGCAGTACTTC	CASNTPDRTYEQYF
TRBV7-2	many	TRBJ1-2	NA	TGTGCCAGCAGCTTAAACTTGGGGTACTATGGCTACACCTTC	CASSLNLGYYGYTF
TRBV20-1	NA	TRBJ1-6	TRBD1	TGCAGTGCTAGAGATCTTCGACAGGGGACGATTAATTCACCCCTCCACTTT	CSARDLRQGTINSPLHF
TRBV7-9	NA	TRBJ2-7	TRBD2	TGTGCCAGCAGCAAACTGACTAGCTCATACGAGCAGTACTTC	CASSKLTSSYEQYF
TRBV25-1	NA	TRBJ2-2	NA	TGTGCCAGCAGCCATAAGGGTACCGGGGAGCTGTTTTTT	CASSHKGTGELFF
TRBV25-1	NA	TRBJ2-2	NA	TGTGCCAGCAGTGAGAATGGGGGGGAGCTGTTTTTT	CASSENGGELFF
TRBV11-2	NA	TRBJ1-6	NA	TGTGCCAGCAGCTTAGAGTTGGTCAGGGGCGGTGGGTCACCCCTCCACTTT	CASSLELVRGGGSPLHF
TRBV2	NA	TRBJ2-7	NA	TGTGCCAGCAGTGAGTTGCTAGCAGACGTTAGAGAGCAGTACTTC	CASSELLADVREQYF
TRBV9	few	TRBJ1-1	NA	TGTGCCAGCAGCGTAGCCCCAGAGAACACTGAAGCTTTCTTT	CASSVAPENTEAFF
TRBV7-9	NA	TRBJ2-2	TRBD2	TGCGCCAGCAGCTTGGTCGCTCGCGGGAGTAACACCGGGGAGCTGTTTTTT	CASSLVARGSNTGELFF
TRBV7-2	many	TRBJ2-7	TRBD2	TGTGCCAGCAGCTCGGGACTAGCGGGAGAGGGCGAGCAGTACTTC	CASSSGLAGEGEQYF
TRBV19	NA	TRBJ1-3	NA	TGTGCCAGTAGTCCAGCCGGGACGGATGGAAACACCATATATTTT	CASSPAGTDGNTIYF
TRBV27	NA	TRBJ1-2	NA	TGTGCCACCCAACCGGGGGGCTGGGCAGGGCAGGGTGGCTACACCTTC	CATQPGGWAGQGGYTF
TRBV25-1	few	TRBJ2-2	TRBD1	TGTGCCAGCAGTCGGACAGGAGCCCCCGGGGAGCTGTTTTTT	CASSRTGAPGELFF
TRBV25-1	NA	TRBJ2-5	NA	TGTGCCAGCAGTTCTCCCCGGGGACGAGAGACCCAGTACTTC	CASSSPRGRETQYF
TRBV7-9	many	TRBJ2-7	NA	TGTGCCAGCAGCCGGGGTGGCGAGGGCCGGGAGCAGTACTTC	CASSRGGEGREQYF
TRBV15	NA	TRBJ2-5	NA	TGTGCCACCAGCAGAGGCGACAGGGCGGGACAAGAGACCCAGTACTTC	CATSRGDRAGQETQYF
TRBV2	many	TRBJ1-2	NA	TGTGCCAGCAGTGGCGCGCCCATCGGCTACACCTTC	CASSGAPIGYTF
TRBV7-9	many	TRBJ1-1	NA	TGTGCCAGCAGACGGTCTGGTAACACTGAAGCTTTCTTT	CASRRSGNTEAFF
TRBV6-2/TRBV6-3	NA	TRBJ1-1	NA	TGTGCCAGCGAATACAGGGCCGGGAACACTGAAGCTTTCTTT	CASEYRAGNTEAFF
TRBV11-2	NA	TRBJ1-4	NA	TGTGCCAGCAGCCTCGGACTTCTCGGCAATGAAAAACTGTTTTTT	CASSLGLLGNEKLFF
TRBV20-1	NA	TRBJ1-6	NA	TGCAGTGCTAGAATAGATAATTCACCCCTCCACTTT	CSARIDNSPLHF
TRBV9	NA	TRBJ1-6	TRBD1	TGTGCCAGCAGCTGGGGACAGGGGCGACATTCACCCCTCCACTTT	CASSWGQGRHSPLHF
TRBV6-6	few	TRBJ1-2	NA	TGTGCCAGCAGTTACGCCGGCAGGGCAGGCTATGGCTACACCTTC	CASSYAGRAGYGYTF
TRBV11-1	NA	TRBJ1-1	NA	TGTGCCAGCAGCTCAAACAGGGTGATCATGAACACTGAAGCTTTCTTT	CASSSNRVIMNTEAFF
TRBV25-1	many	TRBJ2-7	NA	TGTGCCAGCAGTGGGCGATTGGCAGGAACCTACGAGCAGTACTTC	CASSGRLAGTYEQYF
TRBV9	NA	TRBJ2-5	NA	TGTGCCAGCAGCGTAGGGATGACGGCCCAAGGGACCCAGTACTTC	CASSVGMTAQGTQYF
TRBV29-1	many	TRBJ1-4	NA	TGCAGCGTTGGCCAGGGGAGTAATGAAAAACTGTTTTTT	CSVGQGSNEKLFF
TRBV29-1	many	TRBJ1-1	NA	TGCAGCGTTGAAGATGGGAAAAAAGGGGGAGGAGCTTTCTTT	CSVEDGKKGGGAFF
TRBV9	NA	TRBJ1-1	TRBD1	TGTGCCAGCAGTTTCACGGGGACAGCGTACACTGAAGCTTTCTTT	CASSFTGTAYTEAFF
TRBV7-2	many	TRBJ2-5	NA	TGTGCCAGCAGCTTAGCCTGGGAGACCCAGTACTTC	CASSLAWETQYF
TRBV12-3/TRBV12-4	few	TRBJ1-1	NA	TGTGCCAGCAGTCGGTTAACTGAAGCTTTCTTT	CASSRLTEAFF
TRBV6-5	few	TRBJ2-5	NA	TGTGCCAGCATCGACCGGTCGGAGACCCAGTACTTC	CASIDRSETQYF
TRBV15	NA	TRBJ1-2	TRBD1	TGTGCCACCAGCAGAGGCCAGGGGGTCACCTATGGCTACACCTTC	CATSRGQGVTYGYTF
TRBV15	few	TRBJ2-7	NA	TGTGCCACCAGCAGTAGGGGGTTGGGACCAAGTGAGCAGTACTTC	CATSSRGLGPSEQYF
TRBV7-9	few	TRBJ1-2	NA	TGTGCCAGCAGCCAAGAGACACCGGATGGCTACACCTTC	CASSQETPDGYTF
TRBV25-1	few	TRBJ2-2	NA	TGTGCCAGCAGTGAAGGTCGTGGGTGGACAGCTAACACCGGGGAGCTGTTTTTT	CASSEGRGWTANTGELFF
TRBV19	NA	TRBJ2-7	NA	TGTGCCAGTAGTATATCTTTATCGGGGGAGTACGAGCAGTACTTC	CASSISLSGEYEQYF
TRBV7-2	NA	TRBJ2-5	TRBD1	TGTGCCAGCAGCTTAGACCGACCCTCCGACAGGGTGCAGGAGACCCAGTACTTC	CASSLDRPSDRVQETQYF
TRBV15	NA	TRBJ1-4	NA	TGTGCCACCAGCCTGACCGGGGAAAAACTGTTTTTT	CATSLTGEKLFF
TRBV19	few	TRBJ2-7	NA	TGTGCCAGTAGTTCCTCCTCCTACAGATACGAGCAGTACTTC	CASSSSSYRYEQYF
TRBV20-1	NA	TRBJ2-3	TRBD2	TGCAGTGCCCCAGCGGGAGTCAGAGATACGCAGTATTTT	CSAPAGVRDTQYF
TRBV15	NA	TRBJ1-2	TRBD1	TGTGCCACCAGCAGAGGGACAGGGGAATCAGATGGCTACACCTTC	CATSRGTGESDGYTF
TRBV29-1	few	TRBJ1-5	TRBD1	TGCAGCGTACGGACAGGGGATCAGCCCCAGCATTTT	CSVRTGDQPQHF
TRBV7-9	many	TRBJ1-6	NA	TGTGCCAGCAGCCCCAGATATAATTCACCCCTCCACTTT	CASSPRYNSPLHF
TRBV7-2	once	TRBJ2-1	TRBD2	TGTGCCAGCAGCTTGACTAGCGGGTTTGAGCAGTTCTTC	CASSLTSGFEQFF
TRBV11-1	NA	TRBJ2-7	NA	TGTGCCAGCAAAGAGTCCGGGACACAAACCTACGAGCAGTACTTC	CASKESGTQTYEQYF
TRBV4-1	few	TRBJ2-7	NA	TGCGCCAGCAGGGGGTGGGGGTCCTACGAGCAGTACTTC	CASRGWGSYEQYF